This TCR beta chain is drawn from a study of blood T cell repertoires in COVID-19. Study details: Specimens from acute and convalescent COVID-19 originated in the United States, Italy and Spain.

Methods used by the authors: Reference gene primer amplification gave nucleated cell count estimates. Profiled with immunoSEQ multiplex PCR; TCRdb holds only in-frame clones, not every one. The V and J calls and clone size are taken from that table; D and trimming were inferred from the DNA. Of about 46,000 clones listed, roughly four fifths are singletons. Trimming left V 5 bases short and J 5 bases short, with 21 bases between. The CDR3 sequence is 16 residues long. CDR1 and CDR2 from the germline V gene are MDHEN and SYDVKM. The receptor was derived from a man in his fifties or sixties with active COVID-19. Material: peripheral blood. This chain joins TRBV28 and TRBJ1-2, with a possible D match to TRBD1 (6 bases). CDR3 DNA: TGTGCCAGCAGTCCCAGCCAGGGGATTTATAGTTATGGCTACACCTTC. Its translation is CASSPSQGIYSYGYTF.